One sample yielded the 19 T cell receptor beta chains listed below, sequenced in a study of human CD8 memory T cell subsets. Researchers made TCR beta libraries via UMI-labeled 5' RACE. TCRdb processed the 5' RACE reads anew with MiXCR; each CDR3 protein has one entry. The table shows thousands of distinct CDR3 sequences, with around 4% occurring only once. Sequencing input: CD8+ T cells from PBMCs. The receptor source for this set is a human donor in good health.

Ten or more counts support this clonotype. The V gene is TRBV30, the J gene TRBJ2-1, with 8 bases aligning to TRBD2. The CDR3 sequence is 15 residues long. Germline CDR1 is GTSNPN and CDR2 is SVGIG (reference sequence). The J segment lost 3 bases and the V segment lost 2 bases, leaving 6 bases of the junction unmatched. CDR3 bases: TGTGCCTGGAGTTCACTAGCGGAAGACTACAATGAGCAGTTCTTC. This sequence encodes CAWSSLAEDYNEQFF.

This clonotype came up many times. The chain has TRBV20-1 and TRBJ2-5; a weak D match, TRBD1 (6 bases). Trimming left V 6 bases short and J 1 base short, with 27 bases between. The germline V gene has CDR1 DFQATT and CDR2 SNEGSKA (reference sequence). CDR3 length equals 18 residues. The DNA of the CDR3 is TGCAGTGCCGCCCACTGGGACACTTACAATAATTTCCAAGAGACCCAGTACTTC. Protein sequence: CSAAHWDTYNNFQETQYF.

This clonotype was counted many times. The CDR3 reads CSAGSSYEQYF. CDR3 coding DNA: TGCAGTGCTGGATCCAGCTACGAGCAGTACTTC. The genes are TRBV20-1 and TRBJ2-7, with D hard to call. The V end lost 5 bases, the J end lost 3 bases, and 8 bases lay between the germline ends. Germline V gives CDR1 DFQATT, CDR2 SNEGSKA (reference sequence). This CDR3 comprises 11 residues.

This clonotype was detected many times. The chain recombines TRBV29-1 with TRBJ2-7; 7 nucleotides match TRBD2. V lost 1 base, J lost 3 bases, and 6 bases stayed unmatched. CDR1 and CDR2 from the germline V gene are SQVTM and ANQGSEA. This CDR3 comprises 14 residues. DNA of the CDR3: TGCAGCGTTGAAGGGGGAGGGCATGACTACGAGCAGTACTTC. Its protein is CSVEGGGHDYEQYF.

This clonotype has more than one count but fewer than ten. This chain connects TRBV14 to TRBJ2-7; 9 bases are shared with TRBD1. Germline V gives CDR1 SGHDN, CDR2 FVKESK. CDR3 length equals 19 residues. Trimming at V came to 1 base and at J to 0 bases, leaving 13 bases not matched to a gene. For the CDR3, the DNA is TGTGCCAGCAGCCAAGGACGGAGACAGGGGGTGAGGTCCTCCTACGAGCAGTACTTC. Protein product: CASSQGRRQGVRSSYEQYF.

This clonotype was detected only a few times. The CDR3 bases are TGTGCCAGCAGCCCAAGGGGGACCGAAGCTTTCTTT. It yields the protein CASSPRGTEAFF. J is TRBJ1-1 and V is TRBV7-9, with a possible D match to TRBD1 (6 bases). Trimming shortened V by 5 bases and J by 8 bases, and 12 bases separated the two germline ends. Germline loops: CDR1 SEHNR, CDR2 FQNEAQ (reference sequence). The CDR3 runs 12 residues.

By share, this clonotype ranks as medium-sized. The chain employs TRBV7-9 and TRBJ2-1; 10 nucleotides match TRBD2. This CDR3 comprises 14 residues. Germline loops: CDR1 SEHNR, CDR2 FQNEAQ (reference sequence). V dropped 3 bases and J dropped 4; count of bases not matched to a gene: 0. Here the CDR3 reads CASSFSGGYNEQFF. As DNA, the CDR3 is TGTGCCAGCAGCTTTAGCGGGGGGTACAATGAGCAGTTCTTC. Combining the CDR3 with reference TRBV7-9 and TRBJ2-1 gives the whole variable domain DTGVSQNPRHKITKRGQNVTFRCDPISEHNRLYWYRQTLGQGPEFLTYFQNEAQLEKSRLLSDRFSAERPKGSFSTLEIQRTEQGDSAMYLCASSFSGGYNEQFFGPGTRLTVL.

Comment on this clonotype: This may be a read error, as it is one base from a much larger clone. The chain has TRBV4-1 and TRBJ2-1; no clear D. Germline CDR1 MGHRA, CDR2 YSYEKL. This CDR3 has 13 residues. CDR3 sequence (DNA): TGCGCCAGCGGCCAAACCCCTAACAATGAGCAGTTCTTC. It codes for CASGQTPNNEQFF.

The table lists this clonotype with many counts. V and J are TRBV9 and TRBJ2-1, with 10 bases lining up with TRBD1. This CDR3 comprises 15 residues. Losses at the gene ends were 0 bases for V and 6 bases for J; bases not matched to a gene: 3. Germline V lookup: CDR1 SGDLS, CDR2 YYNGEE. CDR3 region: CASSVGQGAVNEQFF. Written as DNA, the CDR3 is TGTGCCAGCAGCGTAGGACAGGGGGCGGTCAATGAGCAGTTCTTC.

This clonotype was found a few times. The chain uses TRBV23-1 and TRBJ2-1; 8 bases map to TRBD2. TRBV23-1 is an open reading frame, and its role is uncertain. The CDR3 consists of 17 residues. J gave up 3 bases and V 3 bases, and 10 bases lay outside the gene matches. The CDR3 DNA reads TGCGCCAGCAGTCAGAAGGATAGCGGGGTAAACTACAATGAGCAGTTCTTC. It is translated as CASSQKDSGVNYNEQFF.

This clonotype has a count of ten or more. CDR3 nucleotide sequence: TGTGCCTGGGGCACCGGGGAGCTGTTTTTT. Translation: CAWGTGELFF. The chain carries TRBV30 and TRBJ2-2, with D uncertain. This CDR3 spans 10 amino acids. With 5 bases removed from V and 4 bases from J, the gap between germline ends came to 2 bases. From germline, CDR1 is GTSNPN and CDR2 SVGIG (reference sequence).

This clonotype qualifies as medium-sized (0.01 to 0.1%). The chain combines TRBV10-2 with TRBJ1-5; D unclear. Trimming pared 0 bases from V and 0 bases from J, leaving 9 bases between. This CDR3 has 16 amino acids. Germline V gene sequence: CDR1 WSHSY, CDR2 SAAADI. The CDR3 DNA follows: TGCGCCAGCAGTGAGTCACCCGGTAATAGCAATCAGCCCCAGCATTTT. Its translation is CASSESPGNSNQPQHF.

This clonotype was seen ten or more times. This chain links TRBV7-3 with TRBJ2-1; a weak D match, TRBD2 (5 bases). Trimming took 8 bases from V and 9 from J, leaving 11 bases between them. Germline V gives CDR1 SGHTA, CDR2 FQGTGA. The CDR3 runs 11 residues. The CDR3 loop reads CASGNGGEQFF. Written as DNA, the CDR3 is TGTGCCAGCGGTAATGGAGGTGAGCAGTTCTTC.

In its sample, this clonotype was seen many times. The chain employs TRBV7-9 and TRBJ2-2, with TRBD1 matching 9 bases. Looked up from germline, CDR1 is SEHNR and CDR2 is FQNEAQ (reference sequence). CDR3 length equals 17 residues. The V and J ends lost 9 bases and 0 bases, in that order; junction bases with no gene match: 11. Here the CDR3 DNA reads TGTGCCAGTAATCATCGGGACAGGGCCCCGAACACCGGGGAGCTGTTTTTT. It translates to CASNHRDRAPNTGELFF. Filled out from reference TRBV7-9 and TRBJ2-2, the complete variable domain reads DTGVSQNPRHKITKRGQNVTFRCDPISEHNRLYWYRQTLGQGPEFLTYFQNEAQLEKSRLLSDRFSAERPKGSFSTLEIQRTEQGDSAMYLCASNHRDRAPNTGELFFGEGSRLTVL.

This clonotype turned up a few times. This sequence joins TRBV4-1 and TRBJ2-5, with D possibly being TRBD2 (6 bases). Trimming took 1 base from V and 3 from J, leaving 15 bases between them. Germline V gene lookup returns CDR1 MGHRA and CDR2 YSYEKL. CDR3 length: 16 amino acids. For the CDR3, the DNA is TGCGCCAGCAGCCAAGTCGGCGCTAGCGTAAAAGAGACCCAGTACTTC. Translating gives CASSQVGASVKETQYF.

This clonotype has at least ten counts. This chain uses TRBV13 with TRBJ1-1; 8 bases map to TRBD1. The germline gives CDR1 PRHDT, CDR2 FYEKMQ (reference sequence). The V and J ends lost 5 bases and 0 bases, in that order; junction bases with no gene match: 5. There are 15 residues in the CDR3. This CDR3 is CASSARQGMNTEAFF. CDR3 nucleotide sequence: TGTGCCAGCAGCGCGAGACAGGGGATGAACACTGAAGCTTTCTTT.

In its sample, this clonotype was seen many times. The chain has TRBV2 and TRBJ2-1, with D possibly TRBD1 on 5 matching bases. The CDR3 is 16 residues long. Germline values: CDR1 SNHLY, CDR2 FYNNEI. V gave up 2 bases and J gave up 3 bases, with 14 bases separating them. The CDR3 sequence is CASSEPLAGNYNEQFF. The CDR3, as DNA: TGTGCCAGCAGTGAACCCCTTGCAGGGAACTACAATGAGCAGTTCTTC.

In this sample, this clonotype turned up many times. The chain is built from TRBV11-2 and TRBJ1-2; tentative D call: TRBD1 (5 bases). The CDR3 has 14 amino acids. With 0 bases removed from V and 3 bases from J, the gap between germline ends came to 8 bases. The germline V gene has CDR1 SGHAT and CDR2 FQNNGV. The CDR3 DNA reads as TGTGCCAGCAGCTTAGATTGGGGGGACTATGGCTACACCTTC. It is translated as CASSLDWGDYGYTF.

Ten or more counts support this clonotype. The chain links TRBV28 to TRBJ1-1; D might be TRBD1 (5 bases). The CDR3 sequence is 16 residues long. Looked up from germline, CDR1 is MDHEN and CDR2 is SYDVKM. V lost 6 bases, J lost 4 bases, and 21 bases lay in between. CDR3 DNA: TGTGCCAGCAGACTTGAACGAGGATGGCAGGGCACTGAAGCTTTCTTT. This sequence encodes CASRLERGWQGTEAFF.